The count of the clone carrying this T cell receptor beta chain is one. What it binds is not known. The table came from immunoSEQ multiplex PCR; TCRdb's copy has only in-frame clones and leaves some out. The sample includes 6,000 to 8,500 clones, around 78% seen only once; the top ten take 40% to 55%. The data derive from a study of PD-1 blockade in classical Hodgkin lymphoma. This CDR3 spans 15 amino acids. J was trimmed by 5 bases and V by 0 bases; bases with no gene match: 7. Germline V gene lookup returns CDR1 LGHNA and CDR2 YNFKEQ. All trial patients relapsed after autologous stem cell transplantation. When best responses were assessed, they were complete response, partial response or progressive disease. Regarding the study as a whole: After ASCT, patients who started nivolumab under 1 year later were excluded. Newly diagnosed patients and complete responders had comparable diversity at baseline.

The starting material was peripheral blood mononuclear cells (PBMCs), obtained before the second cycle of nivolumab. The chain is built from TRBV4-2 and TRBJ2-7; 7 positions agree with TRBD2. The sequence derives from a human donor with classical Hodgkin lymphoma. CDR3 region: CASSQERREFDEQYF. CDR3 DNA sequence: TGTGCCAGCAGCCAAGAAAGGCGGGAGTTTGACGAGCAGTACTTC.